The rows below give T cell receptor beta chains drawn from one sample of a study of blood T cell repertoires in COVID-19. Assay used: immunoSEQ multiplex PCR; TCRdb lists only in-frame clones, some missing. The sample carries roughly 120,000 clones, about 87% recorded once. Sequencing was performed on peripheral blood. The receptors originated from a human donor in a cohort sampled during active COVID-19. Each CDR3 is given with its conserved first and last residue. The order of the fields is J gene, clone size, V gene, D gene, CDR3 protein, CDR3 DNA. The D gene is left open where the match is weak. Clone size is given for some rows only: seen once, a few or many times, or a class if the clone is expanded.

TRBJ2-1 | NA | TRBV7-9 | TRBD1 | CASSLSRDRVSYNEQFF | TGTGCCAGCAGCTTATCGAGGGACAGAGTTTCCTACAATGAGCAGTTCTTC
TRBJ1-5 | NA | TRBV28 | NA | CASSPSTSGYNQPQHF | TGTGCCAGCAGTCCTTCGACTTCAGGGTACAATCAGCCCCAGCATTTT
TRBJ1-4 | NA | TRBV19 | NA | CASSSSGESNEKLFF | TGTGCCAGTAGTAGTTCAGGGGAATCTAATGAAAAACTGTTTTTT
TRBJ2-7 | NA | TRBV5-4 | NA | CASSWGRGSYEQYF | TGTGCCAGCAGCTGGGGGCGCGGTTCCTACGAGCAGTACTTC
TRBJ2-3 | NA | TRBV7-2 | NA | CASSPGLGDTQYF | TGTGCCAGCAGCCCCGGACTGGGAGATACGCAGTATTTT
TRBJ1-3 | NA | TRBV28 | NA | CASSFSQGRASTIYF | TGTGCCAGCAGTTTTAGTCAGGGCAGGGCATCCACCATATATTTT
TRBJ1-1 | NA | TRBV14 | TRBD1 | CASSYRGLTEAFF | TGTGCCAGCAGCTACAGGGGGCTCACTGAAGCTTTCTTT
TRBJ2-3 | NA | TRBV5-6 | NA | CASSPLGRTSTDTQYF | TGTGCCAGCAGCCCACTGGGCAGGACTAGCACAGATACGCAGTATTTT
TRBJ1-3 | NA | TRBV9 | NA | CASSVGAGRTSSGNTIYF | TGTGCCAGCAGCGTGGGCGCCGGTAGAACGAGCTCTGGAAACACCATATATTTT
TRBJ1-1 | NA | TRBV7-8 | NA | CASSLGSGKSPRNTEAFF | TGTGCCAGCAGCTTAGGGTCAGGGAAGAGCCCGAGAAACACTGAAGCTTTCTTT
TRBJ1-6 | NA | TRBV7-3 | NA | CASPRYRSPLHF | TGTGCCAGCCCCAGGTATCGGTCACCCCTCCACTTT
TRBJ2-1 | NA | TRBV12-3/TRBV12-4 | NA | CASSTQLASEQFF | TGTGCCAGCAGTACCCAACTAGCAAGTGAGCAGTTCTTC
TRBJ1-2 | NA | TRBV4-1 | TRBD1 | CASSQEEPGQGRMGYTF | TGCGCCAGCAGCCAAGAGGAGCCGGGACAGGGGAGAATGGGCTACACCTTC
TRBJ2-2 | NA | TRBV3-1/TRBV3-2 | TRBD2 | CASRKTSVSGELFF | TGTGCCAGCAGGAAGACTAGCGTGAGCGGGGAGCTGTTTTTT
TRBJ1-1 | NA | TRBV5-1 | NA | CASSLAGKQNTEAFF | TGCGCCAGCAGCTTGGCCGGGAAGCAGAACACTGAAGCTTTCTTT
TRBJ1-2 | NA | TRBV19 | NA | CASKYEGTYGYTF | TGTGCCAGTAAATACGAGGGAACCTATGGCTACACCTTC
TRBJ2-1 | NA | TRBV4-1 | NA | CASSQGGANEQFF | TGCGCCAGCAGCCAAGGGGGAGCCAATGAGCAGTTCTTC
TRBJ2-7 | NA | TRBV11-3 | TRBD2 | CASSRRLAGALGEQYF | TGTGCCAGCAGCCGGAGACTAGCGGGCGCCCTCGGGGAGCAGTACTTC
TRBJ2-7 | NA | TRBV7-9 | TRBD1 | CASSSDRSLYEQYF | TGTGCCAGCAGCTCGGACAGGTCGTTGTACGAGCAGTACTTC
TRBJ1-5 | NA | TRBV2 | TRBD1 | CASNQVGQGRQPQHF | TGTGCCAGCAATCAAGTAGGACAGGGTCGACAGCCCCAGCATTTT
TRBJ1-2 | NA | TRBV9 | TRBD1 | CASRPSGTVHGYTF | TGTGCCAGCAGGCCGTCCGGGACAGTCCATGGCTACACCTTC
TRBJ2-7 | NA | TRBV19 | TRBD1 | CASTETGGREQYF | TGTGCCAGTACCGAGACAGGGGGCCGCGAGCAGTACTTC
TRBJ2-7 | few | TRBV19 | NA | CASSIATAGQPYEQYF | TGTGCCAGTAGTATAGCTACCGCGGGACAGCCTTACGAGCAGTACTTC
TRBJ2-3 | NA | TRBV7-6 | TRBD2 | CASSLRTSVGVGDTQYF | TGTGCCAGCAGCTTAAGAACTAGCGTAGGTGTTGGAGATACGCAGTATTTT
TRBJ2-7 | NA | TRBV25-1 | TRBD1 | CASNRQGYEQYF | TGTGCCAGCAACAGACAGGGGTACGAGCAGTACTTC
TRBJ1-5 | NA | TRBV15 | NA | CATSLDSPQPQHF | TGTGCCACCAGCCTAGACAGTCCTCAGCCCCAGCATTTT
TRBJ1-1 | NA | TRBV7-2 | NA | CASSSLGGEAFF | TGTGCCAGCAGCTCTCTGGGGGGAGAAGCTTTCTTT
TRBJ1-1 | NA | TRBV7-9 | TRBD1 | CASSPPGQRMNTEAFF | TGTGCCAGCAGCCCCCCGGGACAGCGCATGAACACTGAAGCTTTCTTT
TRBJ2-5 | NA | TRBV7-2 | TRBD1 | CASSLGDSNRQETQYF | TGTGCCAGCAGCTTAGGGGACAGCAACCGCCAAGAGACCCAGTACTTC
TRBJ2-1 | NA | TRBV7-3 | TRBD2 | CASSRLAGDYNEQFF | TGTGCCAGCAGCCGACTAGCGGGGGACTACAATGAGCAGTTCTTC
TRBJ2-3 | few | TRBV28 | TRBD1 | CASSLNRGRNTQYF | TGTGCCAGCAGTTTGAACAGGGGCCGGAATACGCAGTATTTT
TRBJ2-6 | NA | TRBV7-3 | NA | CASSSLTGQISGANVLTF | TGTGCCAGCAGCTCCTTGACAGGACAGATCTCTGGGGCCAACGTCCTGACTTTC
TRBJ2-1 | once | TRBV1 | NA | CTSSQVWASGGGYNEQFF | TGCACCAGCAGCCAAGTCTGGGCAAGCGGGGGCGGCTACAATGAGCAGTTCTTC
TRBJ1-3 | NA | TRBV12-3/TRBV12-4 | NA | CASRGHRNTIYF | TGTGCCAGCAGGGGGCATCGAAACACCATATATTTT
TRBJ2-7 | NA | TRBV5-1 | TRBD2 | CASSFYGLAGGPSYEQYF | TGCGCCAGCAGCTTTTATGGGCTAGCGGGAGGCCCGTCCTACGAGCAGTACTTC
TRBJ1-1 | NA | TRBV3-1/TRBV3-2 | NA | CASSQEGFWTDMNTEAFF | TGTGCCAGCAGCCAAGAAGGTTTTTGGACAGACATGAACACTGAAGCTTTCTTT
TRBJ2-2 | NA | TRBV11-2 | NA | CASSLGARANTGELFF | TGTGCCAGCAGCTTAGGAGCCAGGGCGAACACCGGGGAGCTGTTTTTT
TRBJ2-1 | NA | TRBV15 | TRBD2 | CATSRLAGGNEQFF | TGTGCCACCAGCAGACTAGCGGGAGGTAATGAGCAGTTCTTC
TRBJ2-2 | NA | TRBV3-1/TRBV3-2 | TRBD1 | CASSPRDSSTGELFF | TGTGCCAGCAGCCCCCGGGACAGTTCCACCGGGGAGCTGTTTTTT
TRBJ2-1 | NA | TRBV7-9 | NA | CASSLGAGLYNEQFF | TGTGCCAGCAGCTTAGGGGCGGGGTTATACAATGAGCAGTTCTTC
TRBJ2-5 | NA | TRBV11-3 | NA | CASSLLSGVETQYF | TGTGCCAGCAGCTTATTATCGGGGGTAGAGACCCAGTACTTC
TRBJ2-2 | NA | TRBV7-6 | NA | CASSLAGLTLTGELFF | TGTGCCAGCAGCTTAGCCGGGTTGACCCTGACCGGGGAGCTGTTTTTT
TRBJ1-1 | NA | TRBV5-1 | TRBD1 | CASSYPRTGREAFF | TGCGCCAGCAGCTACCCAAGGACAGGACGAGAAGCTTTCTTT
TRBJ2-2 | NA | TRBV19 | NA | CASSATGANTGELFF | TGTGCCAGTAGCGCTACAGGCGCGAACACCGGGGAGCTGTTTTTT
TRBJ1-3 | NA | TRBV15 | NA | CATSTGAVGTIYF | TGTGCCACCAGCACTGGGGCGGTGGGCACCATATATTTT
TRBJ2-2 | NA | TRBV7-2 | NA | CASSLAWQRYTGELFF | TGTGCCAGCAGCTTAGCGTGGCAGCGGTACACCGGGGAGCTGTTTTTT
TRBJ1-2 | NA | TRBV7-9 | NA | CASSLGRSNYGYTF | TGTGCCAGCAGCTTGGGCCGAAGCAACTATGGCTACACCTTC